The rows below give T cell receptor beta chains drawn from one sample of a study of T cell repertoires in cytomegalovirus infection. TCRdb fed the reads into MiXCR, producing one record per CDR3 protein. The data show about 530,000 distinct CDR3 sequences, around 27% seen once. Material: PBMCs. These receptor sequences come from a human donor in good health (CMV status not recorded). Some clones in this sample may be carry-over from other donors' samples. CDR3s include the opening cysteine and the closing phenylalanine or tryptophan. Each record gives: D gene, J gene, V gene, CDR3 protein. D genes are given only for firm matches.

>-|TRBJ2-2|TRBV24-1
CATPCLVAEVTGELFF
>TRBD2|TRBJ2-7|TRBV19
CASKSGGGSYEQYF
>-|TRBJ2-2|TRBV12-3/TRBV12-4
CASSFQAGELFF
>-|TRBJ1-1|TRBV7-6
CASSLGDGSTEAFF
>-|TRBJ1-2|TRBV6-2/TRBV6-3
CASSYGGSTSYTF
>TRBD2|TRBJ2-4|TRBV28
CASSLPLAGSVKNIQYF
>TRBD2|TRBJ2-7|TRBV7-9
CASSVLAGVKAEQYF
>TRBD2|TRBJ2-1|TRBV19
CASSGRAGEVNEQFF
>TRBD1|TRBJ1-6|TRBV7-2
CASSLLQTGYNSPLHF
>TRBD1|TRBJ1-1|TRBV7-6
CASSLATGFSEAFF
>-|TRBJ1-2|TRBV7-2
CASSSVLYYGYTF
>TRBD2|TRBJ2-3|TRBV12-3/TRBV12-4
CASRLAGGTDTQYF
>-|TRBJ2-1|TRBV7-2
CASSLSTRNEQFF
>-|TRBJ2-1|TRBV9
CAKEDSYNEQFF
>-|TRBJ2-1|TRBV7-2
CASSLFRRGQGQFF
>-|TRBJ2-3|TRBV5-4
CATRGSGTSTDTQYF
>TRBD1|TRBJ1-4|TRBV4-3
CASSQGPDRGGEKLFF
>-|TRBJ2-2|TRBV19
CASSSPGSRTGELFF
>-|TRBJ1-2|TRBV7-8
CASSRTVSPFYGYTF
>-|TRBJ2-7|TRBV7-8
CASSLLWDGSSYEQYF
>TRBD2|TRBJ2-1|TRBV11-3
CASSPTSGSDEQFF
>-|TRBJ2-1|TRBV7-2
CASSLARASYNEQFF
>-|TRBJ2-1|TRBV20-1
CSVKKNPALNEQFF
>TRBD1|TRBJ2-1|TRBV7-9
CASRQGPYSYNEQFF
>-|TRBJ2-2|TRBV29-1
CSVDNTGELFF
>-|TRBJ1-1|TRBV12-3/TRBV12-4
CASTQGTFSTEAFF
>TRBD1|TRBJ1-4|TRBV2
CASSEGEGAGEKLFF
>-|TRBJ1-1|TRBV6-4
CASSVSEGLQAEAFF
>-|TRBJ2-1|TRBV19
CASSMSLAIPYNEQFF
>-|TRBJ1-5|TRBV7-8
CASSLAGGYNRDHQPQHF
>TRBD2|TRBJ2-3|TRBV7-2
CASSFLAGGADTQYF
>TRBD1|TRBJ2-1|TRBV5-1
CASSLTGGYYIEQFF
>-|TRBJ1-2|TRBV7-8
CASSFAGRGYGYTF
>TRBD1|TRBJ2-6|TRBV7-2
CASSLGQGAGANVLTF
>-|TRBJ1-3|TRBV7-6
CASSSDRTTGNTIYF
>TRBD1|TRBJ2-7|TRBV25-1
CASSEGQGATRVYF
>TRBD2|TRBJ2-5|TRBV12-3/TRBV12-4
CASSPVGTSGKTQYF
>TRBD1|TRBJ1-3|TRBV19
CASRQGHSGNTIYF
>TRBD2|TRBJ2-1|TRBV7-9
CASSYLTSGLMGEQFF
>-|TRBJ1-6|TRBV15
CATSLIRGDTLHF
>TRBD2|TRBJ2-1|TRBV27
CASSSHGGDNEQFF
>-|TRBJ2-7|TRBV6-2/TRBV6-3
CASSPGVGSYEQYF
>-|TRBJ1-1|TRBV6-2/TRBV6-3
CASSYSWTGNEAFF
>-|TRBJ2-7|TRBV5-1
CASSLLRALDEQYF
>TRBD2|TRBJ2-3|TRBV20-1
CSASSSGSIGGDTQYF
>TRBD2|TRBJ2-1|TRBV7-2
CASSAGGAGGYNEQFF
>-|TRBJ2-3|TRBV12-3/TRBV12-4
CASSFPPLSPDTQYF
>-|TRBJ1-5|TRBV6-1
CATPGGNQPQHF
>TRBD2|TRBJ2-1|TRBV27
CASSPLGRGNEQFF